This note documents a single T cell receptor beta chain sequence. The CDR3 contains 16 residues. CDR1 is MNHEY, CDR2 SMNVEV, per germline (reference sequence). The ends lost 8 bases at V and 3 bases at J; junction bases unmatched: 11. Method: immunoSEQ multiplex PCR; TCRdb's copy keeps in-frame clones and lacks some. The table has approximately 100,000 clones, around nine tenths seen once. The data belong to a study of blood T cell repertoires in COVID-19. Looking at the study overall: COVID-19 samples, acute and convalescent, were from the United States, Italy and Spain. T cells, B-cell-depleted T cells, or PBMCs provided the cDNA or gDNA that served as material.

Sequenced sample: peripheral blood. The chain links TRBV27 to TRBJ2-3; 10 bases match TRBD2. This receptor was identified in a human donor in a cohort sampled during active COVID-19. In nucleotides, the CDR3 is TGTGCCAGCGCCTCTTCGGCTAGCGGGAGTACAGATACGCAGTATTTT. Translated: CASASSASGSTDTQYF.